The present T cell receptor (beta chain) was sequenced within a study of monozygotic twins with inflammatory bowel disease. The CDR3 covers 14 residues. Germline V gives CDR1 SEHNR, CDR2 FQNEAQ (reference sequence). TCRdb reprocessed the 5' RACE reads, keeping one entry per CDR3 protein, no DNA. The data show roughly 150,000 distinct CDR3 sequences, and the top ten clones hold 1% to 1.5%. The chain couples TRBV7-9 to TRBJ2-5. The receptor was derived from a human donor with ulcerative colitis or Crohn's disease, or a healthy co-twin of an affected twin (not recorded which). Source material: blood. The CDR3: CASSPPDGQETQYF.